This T cell receptor beta chain was sequenced during a study of blood T cell repertoires in COVID-19. Background on the study: Some COVID-19 samples were acute and others convalescent; all came from the United States, Italy and Spain.

Germline V gene sequence: CDR1 LGHDT, CDR2 YNNKEL (reference sequence). Trimming shortened V by 4 bases and J by 4 bases, and 13 bases separated the two germline ends. The CDR3 is 15 amino acids. Using immunoSEQ multiplex PCR, the repertoire was profiled, and TCRdb retains in-frame clones only, with some absent. The sample records fewer than 350,000 clones, about 88% being singletons. J is TRBJ2-2 and V is TRBV3-1 (or the pseudogene TRBV3-2); D possibly corresponds to TRBD2 (7 bases). This TCR came from a woman in her 70s with COVID-19, enrolled during active disease. The sequencing input was peripheral blood. CDR3 sequence (DNA): TGTGCCAGCAGCCCAAGGGGGGGCACCACCGGGGAGCTGTTTTTT. Translating gives CASSPRGGTTGELFF.